The rows below give T cell receptor beta chains drawn from one sample of a study of T cell responses to AZD1222 COVID-19 vaccine. Method: immunoSEQ multiplex PCR; TCRdb's copy keeps in-frame clones and lacks some. Among approximately 92,000 clones listed, roughly nine tenths were seen once. Sample: peripheral blood, taken on day 0 of AZD1222 vaccination. These TCRs come from an adult in good health. Both conserved end residues are part of each CDR3. D genes are given only for firm matches. The size of a clone is reported for some rows only, either as once, few or many, or as a class for expanded clones.

CDR3aa	CDR3nt	j_gene	abundance	v_gene	d_gene
CASKSGLLYGYTF	TGTGCCAGCAAATCAGGGCTACTCTATGGCTACACCTTC	TRBJ1-2	NA	TRBV28	NA
CASSDSPESPLHF	TGTGCCAGCAGTGACTCTCCCGAATCACCCCTCCACTTT	TRBJ1-6	NA	TRBV6-4	NA
CASSLGSRGNYGYTF	TGTGCCAGCAGCTTAGGGTCCAGGGGCAACTATGGCTACACCTTC	TRBJ1-2	NA	TRBV7-2	NA
CASRTSGYEQYF	TGTGCCAGCAGAACTAGCGGCTACGAGCAGTACTTC	TRBJ2-7	NA	TRBV6-6	TRBD2
CASSGSGTGNTEAFF	TGTGCCAGCAGCGGATCCGGGACTGGGAACACTGAAGCTTTCTTT	TRBJ1-1	NA	TRBV7-2	NA
CASSLDRGSGANVLTF	TGTGCCAGCAGCTTAGATCGCGGCTCTGGGGCCAACGTCCTGACTTTC	TRBJ2-6	NA	TRBV11-2	NA
CASSPDRGAYEQYF	TGTGCCAGCAGCCCTGACAGGGGAGCCTACGAGCAGTACTTC	TRBJ2-7	NA	TRBV7-2	TRBD1
CASSLQRGFYNEQFF	TGTGCCAGCAGTCTGCAGCGGGGGTTCTACAATGAGCAGTTCTTC	TRBJ2-1	once	TRBV27	TRBD2
CASSLGQGPETQYF	TGTGCTAGCAGCTTGGGACAGGGCCCAGAGACCCAGTACTTC	TRBJ2-5	NA	TRBV7-7	TRBD1
CASSLSGGPYNEQFF	TGTGCCAGCAGTCTTAGCGGGGGCCCCTACAATGAGCAGTTCTTC	TRBJ2-1	NA	TRBV9	TRBD2
CASSLPGQGLHEQYF	TGTGCCAGCAGCTTGCCGGGACAGGGATTACACGAGCAGTACTTC	TRBJ2-7	once	TRBV7-8	TRBD1
CASSLLRGGQTYEQYF	TGTGCCAGCAGTTTACTAAGAGGAGGACAGACCTACGAGCAGTACTTC	TRBJ2-7	NA	TRBV28	NA
CASSTIGSGGHQETQYF	TGTGCCAGCAGCACCATTGGGAGCGGGGGGCATCAAGAGACCCAGTACTTC	TRBJ2-5	NA	TRBV5-4	TRBD2
CASSLGKGFNEQFF	TGTGCCAGCAGCTTAGGCAAGGGTTTCAATGAGCAGTTCTTC	TRBJ2-1	once	TRBV7-2	NA
CASSAGTGTLNGYTF	TGTGCCAGCAGCGCCGGAACCGGGACGCTCAATGGCTACACCTTC	TRBJ1-2	NA	TRBV25-1	NA
CASSETNEKLFF	TGTGCCAGCAGTGAGACGAATGAAAAACTGTTTTTT	TRBJ1-4	few	TRBV2	NA
CASSLRPGTSYEQYF	TGCGCCAGCAGCTTGAGACCCGGGACGTCCTACGAGCAGTACTTC	TRBJ2-7	NA	TRBV5-1	NA
CASSSYGYEQYF	TGTGCCAGCAGTTCGTACGGATACGAGCAGTACTTC	TRBJ2-7	once	TRBV6-5	NA
CAAGEAYEQYF	TGTGCGGCGGGGGAGGCCTACGAGCAGTACTTC	TRBJ2-7	few	TRBV19	TRBD2
CASSLGRMTEAFF	TGTGCCAGCAGCTTAGGTCGAATGACTGAAGCTTTCTTT	TRBJ1-1	NA	TRBV7-9	NA
CASSSQGFENEQYF	TGTGCCAGCAGCTCACAGGGGTTTGAGAACGAGCAGTACTTC	TRBJ2-7	NA	TRBV5-8	TRBD1
CASSLEVNYGYTF	TGTGCCAGCAGCTTGGAAGTTAACTATGGCTACACCTTC	TRBJ1-2	NA	TRBV5-6	NA
CASSEGTGRIGYTF	TGTGCCAGCAGTGAGGGGACAGGACGGATTGGCTACACCTTC	TRBJ1-2	NA	TRBV6-4	TRBD1
CASSLTGQSFQPQHF	TGTGCCAGCAGTTTAACCGGGCAGTCCTTTCAGCCCCAGCATTTT	TRBJ1-5	NA	TRBV27	NA
CASSYQGNTEAFF	TGTGCCAGCTCGTACCAGGGGAACACTGAAGCTTTCTTT	TRBJ1-1	NA	TRBV18	NA
CASSVVGSTDTQYF	TGTGCCAGCAGCGTCGTGGGTAGCACAGATACGCAGTATTTT	TRBJ2-3	NA	TRBV9	NA
CASSDSGGSGANVLTF	TGTGCCAGCAGTGACTCCGGGGGCTCTGGGGCCAACGTCCTGACTTTC	TRBJ2-6	NA	TRBV6-4	NA
CASRPVGEKLFF	TGTGCCAGCAGACCCGTGGGGGAAAAACTGTTTTTT	TRBJ1-4	NA	TRBV12-3/TRBV12-4	NA
CASRQGGTEAFF	TGTGCCAGCAGGCAGGGGGGCACTGAAGCTTTCTTT	TRBJ1-1	NA	TRBV2	TRBD1
CASSRQQGAETQYF	TGTGCCAGCAGTCGACAACAGGGGGCCGAGACCCAGTACTTC	TRBJ2-5	NA	TRBV6-5	TRBD1
CASSEGVNQPQHF	TGTGCCAGCAGTGAGGGGGTAAATCAGCCCCAGCATTTT	TRBJ1-5	NA	TRBV2	NA
CATSRFKQNTEAFF	TGTGCCACCAGCAGATTTAAGCAGAACACTGAAGCTTTCTTT	TRBJ1-1	NA	TRBV15	NA
CASSRTGNSNQPQHF	TGTGCCAGCAGCCGGACAGGGAATAGCAATCAGCCCCAGCATTTT	TRBJ1-5	NA	TRBV7-6	TRBD1
CASRITGGSTGELFF	TGTGCCAGCAGGATAACAGGGGGAAGCACCGGGGAGCTGTTTTTT	TRBJ2-2	once	TRBV28	TRBD1
CASSDKDQPQHF	TGCGCCAGCAGTGATAAGGATCAGCCCCAGCATTTT	TRBJ1-5	NA	TRBV10-2	NA
CASSPTPGGVDNEKLFF	TGTGCCAGCAGCCCAACCCCGGGGGGCGTCGATAATGAAAAACTGTTTTTT	TRBJ1-4	NA	TRBV3-1/TRBV3-2	NA
CASSQPGTFSYEQYF	TGCGCCAGCAGCCAACCAGGGACTTTCTCCTACGAGCAGTACTTC	TRBJ2-7	NA	TRBV4-1	NA
CASSLGRGGSGTGELFF	TGTGCCAGCAGCTTGGGACGCGGCGGGAGTGGGACCGGGGAGCTGTTTTTT	TRBJ2-2	NA	TRBV5-4	TRBD2
CASSIMEGESEAFF	TGTGCCAGTAGTATTATGGAGGGGGAATCTGAAGCTTTCTTT	TRBJ1-1	NA	TRBV19	NA
CASRGQGARNEQFF	TGTGCCAGCAGGGGACAGGGGGCGAGGAATGAGCAGTTCTTC	TRBJ2-1	NA	TRBV6-5	TRBD1
CASSLGRSGEQYF	TGTGCCAGCAGCTTGGGACGGTCGGGGGAGCAGTACTTC	TRBJ2-7	NA	TRBV11-3	NA
CASSLGTSGRGYEQYF	TGCGCCAGCAGCTTAGGGACTAGCGGGAGAGGCTACGAGCAGTACTTC	TRBJ2-7	NA	TRBV5-1	TRBD2
CASSLDTGGGYTF	TGTGCCAGCAGCTTAGACACTGGAGGTGGCTACACCTTC	TRBJ1-2	NA	TRBV7-2	NA
CASSFTGVYEQYF	TGTGCCAGCAGTTTTACCGGGGTATACGAGCAGTACTTC	TRBJ2-7	NA	TRBV27	NA
CASRGSDRLRDNEQFF	TGTGCCAGCAGGGGGTCGGACCGGCTGAGAGACAATGAGCAGTTCTTC	TRBJ2-1	once	TRBV28	NA
CASSSYTGNYGYTF	TGTGCCAGCAGCTCATACACAGGGAACTATGGCTACACCTTC	TRBJ1-2	NA	TRBV5-6	NA
CASSRGQVSNQPQHF	TGTGCCAGCAGCCGCGGACAGGTTAGCAATCAGCCCCAGCATTTT	TRBJ1-5	NA	TRBV3-1/TRBV3-2	TRBD1
CASRDRGSYGYTF	TGTGCCAGCCGGGACAGGGGAAGCTATGGCTACACCTTC	TRBJ1-2	NA	TRBV7-2	TRBD1
CASTLGGNQETQYF	TGCGCCAGCACCCTGGGTGGGAACCAAGAGACCCAGTACTTC	TRBJ2-5	NA	TRBV5-1	NA
CASSSTSMETDTQYF	TGTGCCAGCAGCTCGACTAGCATGGAAACAGATACGCAGTATTTT	TRBJ2-3	few	TRBV11-1	TRBD2